Listed here is a single T cell receptor (beta chain). Original handling: There were no quality scores in the junction-only immunoSEQ sequences, so filtering differed. Assay used: immunoSEQ multiplex PCR; TCRdb lists only in-frame clones, some missing. V and J calls and clone size are as listed in that table; D and trimming were resolved from the DNA. The sample shows roughly 660,000 clones, 90% of them seen only once. This sample is drawn from a study of shared clonotypes between healthy human individuals. Germline assignment: CDR1 KGHSH and CDR2 LQKENI. CDR3 length: 16 residues. The trim removed 1 base at V and 8 bases at J, leaving 11 bases unmatched.

The TCR comes from a man younger than 30 in good health. Some clones in this sample may be carry-over from other donors' samples. V gene TRBV18 combines with J gene TRBJ2-1; 7 nucleotides agree with TRBD2. Sequenced: memory CD8+ T cells from PBMCs. Subset: CD45RO+ cells pooled with CCR7-negative TemRA cells. The CDR3 reads CASSPLRTGGRDEQFF. The CDR3 region has the DNA TGTGCCAGCTCACCACTTAGGACGGGGGGAAGGGATGAGCAGTTCTTC.